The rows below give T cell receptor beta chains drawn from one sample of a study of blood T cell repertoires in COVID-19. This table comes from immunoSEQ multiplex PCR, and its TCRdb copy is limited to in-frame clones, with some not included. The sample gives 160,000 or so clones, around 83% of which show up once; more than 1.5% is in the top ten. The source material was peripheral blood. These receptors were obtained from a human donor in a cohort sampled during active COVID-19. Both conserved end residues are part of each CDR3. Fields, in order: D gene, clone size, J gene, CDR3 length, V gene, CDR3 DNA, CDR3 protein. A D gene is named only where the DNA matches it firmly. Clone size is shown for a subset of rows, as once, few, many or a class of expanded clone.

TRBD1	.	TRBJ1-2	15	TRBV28	TGTGCCAGCAGTTTATCGGTGGGACAGGGGGCTGGCTACACCTTC	CASSLSVGQGAGYTF
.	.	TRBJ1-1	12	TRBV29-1	TGCAGCGTTGACAGATCCTACACTGAAGCTTTCTTT	CSVDRSYTEAFF
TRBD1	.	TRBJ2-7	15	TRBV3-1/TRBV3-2	TGTGCCAGCAGCCCTACAGGGGGGCCCGAGCACGAGCAGTACTTC	CASSPTGGPEHEQYF
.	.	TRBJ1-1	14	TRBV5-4	TGTGCCAGCAGGGGGGACATCATGAACACTGAAGCTTTCTTT	CASRGDIMNTEAFF
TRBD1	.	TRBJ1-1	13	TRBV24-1	TGTGCCACCGCGACAGGGGAGAACACTGAAGCTTTCTTT	CATATGENTEAFF
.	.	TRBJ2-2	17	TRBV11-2	TGTGCCAGCAGCTTAAATTTAGGTCTTACCACGGGCGGGGAGCTGTTTTTT	CASSLNLGLTTGGELFF
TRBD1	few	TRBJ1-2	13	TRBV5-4	TGTGCCAGCAGATTGGGACAGGGGGACGGCTACACCTTC	CASRLGQGDGYTF
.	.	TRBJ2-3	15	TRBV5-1	TGCGCCAGCAGCTTGGCGACAACCCCATCAGATACGCAGTATTTT	CASSLATTPSDTQYF
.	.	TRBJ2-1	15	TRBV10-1	TGCGCCAGCAGTGAGTCTAGGCGGGGTTACAATGAGCAGTTCTTC	CASSESRRGYNEQFF
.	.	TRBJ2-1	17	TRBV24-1	TGTGCCACCAGTGATTTGGCCGCAGGGGGGTTTTACAATGAGCAGTTCTTC	CATSDLAAGGFYNEQFF
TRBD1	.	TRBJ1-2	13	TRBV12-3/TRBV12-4	TGTGCCAGCACCCCGACGGGACAGGGAAGCTACACCTTC	CASTPTGQGSYTF
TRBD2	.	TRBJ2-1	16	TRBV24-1	TGTGCCACCGGCTTGGGCGGGAGCCCCTCCTACAATGAGCAGTTCTTC	CATGLGGSPSYNEQFF
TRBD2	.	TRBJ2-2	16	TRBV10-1	TGCGCCAGCAGCCCCTCCGGACTAGCGGGAACCGGGGAGCTGTTTTTT	CASSPSGLAGTGELFF
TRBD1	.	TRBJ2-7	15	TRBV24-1	TGTGCCACCAGTGATTCTGACAGGGGCGGGTACGAGCAGTACTTC	CATSDSDRGGYEQYF
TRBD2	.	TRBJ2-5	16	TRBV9	TGTGCCAGCAGCGTAGCTGCGGGGGGGTCTCAAGAGACCCAGTACTTC	CASSVAAGGSQETQYF
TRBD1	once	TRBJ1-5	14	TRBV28	TGTGCCAGCAGGCCGGGACAGGGTGGTCAGCCCCAGCATTTT	CASRPGQGGQPQHF
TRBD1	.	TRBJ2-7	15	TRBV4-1	TGCGCCAGCAGCCAAAAGGGGGGACAGGGCTACGAGCAGTACTTC	CASSQKGGQGYEQYF
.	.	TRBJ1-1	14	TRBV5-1	TGCGCCAGCAGCTTGGATGGGGGCCGGACTGAAGCTTTCTTT	CASSLDGGRTEAFF
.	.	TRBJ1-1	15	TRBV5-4	TGTGCCAGCAGCGAGGGGGGGGCTTTGAACACTGAAGCTTTCTTT	CASSEGGALNTEAFF
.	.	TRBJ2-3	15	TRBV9	TGTGCCAGCAGCGTAGGGGGAAGGGAGCCAGATACGCAGTATTTT	CASSVGGREPDTQYF
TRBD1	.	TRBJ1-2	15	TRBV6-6	TGTGCCAGCAGTTACTCAAACTACAGGGGGAATGGCTACACCTTC	CASSYSNYRGNGYTF
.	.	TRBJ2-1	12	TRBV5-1	TGCGCCAGCAGCCAGTTCGACAATGAGCAGTTCTTC	CASSQFDNEQFF
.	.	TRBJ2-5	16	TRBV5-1	TGCGCCAGCAGCTTAGGGGCTCCGGGGAGCGGGGAGACCCAGTACTTC	CASSLGAPGSGETQYF
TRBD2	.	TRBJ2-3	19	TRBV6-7	TGTGCCAGCAGTTACACTTTAGCGGGAGCAAGGTATAGCACAGATACGCAGTATTTT	CASSYTLAGARYSTDTQYF
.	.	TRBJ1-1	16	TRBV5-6	TGTGCCAGCAGCTTCCGCGGGGGGCGAGGGAACACTGAAGCTTTCTTT	CASSFRGGRGNTEAFF
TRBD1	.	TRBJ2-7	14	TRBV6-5	TGTGCCAGCAGTACAGGGGGTAGTGAGTACGAGCAGTACTTC	CASSTGGSEYEQYF
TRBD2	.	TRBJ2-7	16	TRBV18	TGTGCCAGCTCACCACTAGCGGGGACATCCTCCTACGAGCAGTACTTC	CASSPLAGTSSYEQYF
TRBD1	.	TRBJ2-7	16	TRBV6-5	TGTGCCAGCAGTTACGGGACAGTTTCCACAGCCTACGAGCAGTACTTC	CASSYGTVSTAYEQYF
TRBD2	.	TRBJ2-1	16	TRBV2	TGTGCCAGCAGTCCCTCGACTAGCGGGGCCTACAATGAGCAGTTCTTC	CASSPSTSGAYNEQFF
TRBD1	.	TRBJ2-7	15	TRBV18	TGTGCCAGCTCACCAGACAGGGTCAGGGCCTACGAGCAGTACTTC	CASSPDRVRAYEQYF
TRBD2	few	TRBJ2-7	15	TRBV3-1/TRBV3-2	TGTGCCAGCAGCCAAGAGTCTAGCGGGAGGGGAGAGCAGTACTTC	CASSQESSGRGEQYF
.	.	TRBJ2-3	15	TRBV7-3	TGTGCCAGCAGCTCCTCCCTGGCGGAGTTTGATACGCAGTATTTT	CASSSSLAEFDTQYF
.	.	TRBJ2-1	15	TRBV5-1	TGCGCCAGCAGCTTGGCAGTGCGGGCCTACAATGAGCAGTTCTTC	CASSLAVRAYNEQFF
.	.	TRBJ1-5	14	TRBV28	TGTGCCAGCAGTGTGGCGGGGCTAAATCAGCCCCAGCATTTT	CASSVAGLNQPQHF
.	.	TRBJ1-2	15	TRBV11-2	TGTGCCAGCAGCTTATGGTCGGCAGGGAAAGGTGGCTACACCTTC	CASSLWSAGKGGYTF
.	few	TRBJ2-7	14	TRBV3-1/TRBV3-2	TGTGCCAGCAGCCAAGTCACAGATTCCTACGAGCAGTACTTC	CASSQVTDSYEQYF
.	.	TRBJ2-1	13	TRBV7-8	TGTGCCAGCAGCTTAGTCCGTCTCAATGAGCAGTTCTTC	CASSLVRLNEQFF
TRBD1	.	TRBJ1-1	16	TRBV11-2	TGTGCCAGCAGCTGGGACAGGGTTATGGGGAACACTGAAGCTTTCTTT	CASSWDRVMGNTEAFF
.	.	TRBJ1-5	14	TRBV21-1	TGTGCCAGCAGTAGGACAGGGGAAGTTCAGCCCCAGCATTTT	CASSRTGEVQPQHF
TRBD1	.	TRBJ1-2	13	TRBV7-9	TGTGCCAGCAGTCGGGACAGGGTACATGGCTACACCTTC	CASSRDRVHGYTF
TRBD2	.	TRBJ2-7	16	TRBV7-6	TGTGCCAGCAGCCCGCAGGTAGCGGGAGGGGCCTACGAGCAGTACTTC	CASSPQVAGGAYEQYF
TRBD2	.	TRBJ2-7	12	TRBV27	TGTGCCAGCAGGTCGGGACTAGCTAAGCAGTACTTC	CASRSGLAKQYF
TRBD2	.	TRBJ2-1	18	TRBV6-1	TGTGCCAGCAGTGTACTAGCGGGAGGGCCCGCCTCCTACAATGAGCAGTTCTTC	CASSVLAGGPASYNEQFF
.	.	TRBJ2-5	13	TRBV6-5	TGTGCCAGCAGTTACTCTCGCGCGGAGACCCAGTACTTC	CASSYSRAETQYF
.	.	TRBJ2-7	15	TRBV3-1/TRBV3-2	TGTGCCAGCAGCCCCAGACTAACTCAATCCTACGAGCAGTACTTC	CASSPRLTQSYEQYF
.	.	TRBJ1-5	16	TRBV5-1	TGCGCCAGCAGCCCAGGGGACGGAAATAGCAATCAGCCCCAGCATTTT	CASSPGDGNSNQPQHF
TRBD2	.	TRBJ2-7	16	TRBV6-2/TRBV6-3	TGTGCCAGCAGTTACTCTCCCGCGGGGGGACTCTACGAGCAGTACTTC	CASSYSPAGGLYEQYF
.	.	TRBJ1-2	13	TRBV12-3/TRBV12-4	TGTGCCAGCAGCCCCGGACAGATTAATGGCTACACCTTC	CASSPGQINGYTF
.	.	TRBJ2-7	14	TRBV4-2	TGTGCCAGCAGCCAAGATGCAGGGGAATACGAGCAGTACTTC	CASSQDAGEYEQYF
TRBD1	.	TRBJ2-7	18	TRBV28	TGTGCCAGCAGTCCCCGGACAGGGAGCGAGGGGTGGGCCTACGAGCAGTACTTC	CASSPRTGSEGWAYEQYF
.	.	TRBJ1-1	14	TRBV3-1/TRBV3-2	TGTGCCAGCAGCCAAGGACAGTTTAGCACTGAAGCTTTCTTT	CASSQGQFSTEAFF
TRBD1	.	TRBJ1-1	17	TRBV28	TGTGCCAGCAGTTTACTCGGGGGACAGGGGTTGAACACTGAAGCTTTCTTT	CASSLLGGQGLNTEAFF
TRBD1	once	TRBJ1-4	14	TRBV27	TGTGCCAGCACTATACAGGGGACTAATGAAAAACTGTTTTTT	CASTIQGTNEKLFF
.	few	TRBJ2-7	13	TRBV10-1	TGCGCCAGCAGTGAGTCTAGCGTCCACAAGCAGTACTTC	CASSESSVHKQYF
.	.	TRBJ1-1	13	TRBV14	TGTGCCAGCAGCCAAGATCCCCAGGTTGAAGCTTTCTTT	CASSQDPQVEAFF
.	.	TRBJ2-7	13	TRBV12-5	TGTGCTAGTGGTTTGGTGCCAGGTGGCGAGCAGTACTTC	CASGLVPGGEQYF
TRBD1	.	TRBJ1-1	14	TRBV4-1	TGCGCCAGCAGCCAAGGGGACAGGAACACTGAAGCTTTCTTT	CASSQGDRNTEAFF
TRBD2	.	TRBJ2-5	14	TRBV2	TGTGCCAGCAGCGAACAGGCTAGCGGGGAGACCCAGTACTTC	CASSEQASGETQYF
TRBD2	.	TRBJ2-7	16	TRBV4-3	TGCGCCAGCAGCCAAGAGATCGGCGGGGGGGCCAATGAGCAGTACTTC	CASSQEIGGGANEQYF